Listed below are T cell receptor beta chains from one sample, sequenced in a study of T cell clones after liver transplantation. The table came from immunoSEQ multiplex PCR; TCRdb's copy has only in-frame clones and leaves some out. The table records tens of thousands of clones, more than 70% of them present only once. The sample was CD4+ T cells from blood, taken 24 months after liver transplant. The receptor source for this set is a human patient who received a liver transplant. The T cells may partly be graft donor cells. Each CDR3 is given with its conserved first and last residue. Fields, in order: D gene, V gene, clone size, J gene, CDR3 length, CDR3 DNA, CDR3 protein. The D gene is left open where the match is weak. Expanded clones get a size class; other rows say once, few or many, or leave the size out.

d_call: NA; v_call: TRBV5-1; clone_size: NA; j_call: TRBJ2-2; cdr3_length: 13; cdr3_nt: TGCGCCAGCAGCTTGAGTTTAGGCGGGGAGCTGTTTTTT; cdr3_aa: CASSLSLGGELFF
d_call: NA; v_call: TRBV7-9; clone_size: NA; j_call: TRBJ1-1; cdr3_length: 15; cdr3_nt: TGTGCCAGCACTGGTACAGGGCGACGGGACACTGAAGCTTTCTTT; cdr3_aa: CASTGTGRRDTEAFF
d_call: NA; v_call: TRBV6-1; clone_size: NA; j_call: TRBJ1-6; cdr3_length: 15; cdr3_nt: TGTGCCAGCAGTCCCGACAGGAGTCCTAATTCACCCCTCCACTTT; cdr3_aa: CASSPDRSPNSPLHF
d_call: TRBD2; v_call: TRBV5-1; clone_size: NA; j_call: TRBJ2-5; cdr3_length: 16; cdr3_nt: TGCGCCAGCAGCTTGGCCCTAGCGGGAGGGCGAGAGACCCAGTACTTC; cdr3_aa: CASSLALAGGRETQYF
d_call: NA; v_call: TRBV28; clone_size: NA; j_call: TRBJ2-7; cdr3_length: 14; cdr3_nt: TGTGCCAGCAGGCTAATAGACCTCTCCTACGAGCAGTACTTC; cdr3_aa: CASRLIDLSYEQYF
d_call: NA; v_call: TRBV6-4; clone_size: NA; j_call: TRBJ1-5; cdr3_length: 13; cdr3_nt: TGTGCCAGCAGTCCCTCCTACAATCAGCCCCAGCATTTT; cdr3_aa: CASSPSYNQPQHF
d_call: TRBD1; v_call: TRBV7-9; clone_size: NA; j_call: TRBJ2-7; cdr3_length: 15; cdr3_nt: TGTGCCAGCAGCTTAGACAGGGGACAGTGGAGCGAGCAGTACTTC; cdr3_aa: CASSLDRGQWSEQYF
d_call: NA; v_call: TRBV5-1; clone_size: NA; j_call: TRBJ1-3; cdr3_length: 16; cdr3_nt: TGCGCCAGCAGCTTGTCGAGACAAGATTTTGGAAACACCATATATTTT; cdr3_aa: CASSLSRQDFGNTIYF
d_call: TRBD2; v_call: TRBV28; clone_size: NA; j_call: TRBJ2-3; cdr3_length: 16; cdr3_nt: TGTGCCAGCAGTCCCTGGACTAGCGGAGGCACAGATACGCAGTATTTT; cdr3_aa: CASSPWTSGGTDTQYF
d_call: NA; v_call: TRBV20-1; clone_size: few; j_call: TRBJ2-3; cdr3_length: 11; cdr3_nt: TGCAGTGCTTCTAGCACAGATACGCAGTATTTT; cdr3_aa: CSASSTDTQYF
d_call: NA; v_call: TRBV28; clone_size: once; j_call: TRBJ1-1; cdr3_length: 15; cdr3_nt: TGTGCCAGCAGTTTATCGGCGGGGAAGAACACTGAAGCTTTCTTT; cdr3_aa: CASSLSAGKNTEAFF
d_call: TRBD2; v_call: TRBV19; clone_size: NA; j_call: TRBJ2-7; cdr3_length: 15; cdr3_nt: TGTGCCAGTAGTGTGGACCCGGGGACTAGAGCCGAGCAGTACTTC; cdr3_aa: CASSVDPGTRAEQYF
d_call: TRBD1; v_call: TRBV18; clone_size: NA; j_call: TRBJ1-1; cdr3_length: 14; cdr3_nt: TGTGCCAGCTCACCCCGGGACAGGGACACTGAAGCTTTCTTT; cdr3_aa: CASSPRDRDTEAFF
d_call: NA; v_call: TRBV2; clone_size: NA; j_call: TRBJ1-4; cdr3_length: 14; cdr3_nt: TGTGCCAGCAGTGAAAGGCAAGCTAATGAAAAACTGTTTTTT; cdr3_aa: CASSERQANEKLFF
d_call: NA; v_call: TRBV7-9; clone_size: NA; j_call: TRBJ1-1; cdr3_length: 16; cdr3_nt: TGTGCCAGCAGCCCCGTCGGACACCTTGGGAACACTGAAGCTTTCTTT; cdr3_aa: CASSPVGHLGNTEAFF
d_call: NA; v_call: TRBV6-5; clone_size: NA; j_call: TRBJ2-2; cdr3_length: 14; cdr3_nt: TGTGCCAGCAGTTTCGACACCGTCACCGGGGAGCTGTTTTTT; cdr3_aa: CASSFDTVTGELFF
d_call: NA; v_call: TRBV7-9; clone_size: NA; j_call: TRBJ1-2; cdr3_length: 16; cdr3_nt: TGTGCCAGCAGCTCCGCGGAGGGGAAAAGGAACTATGGCTACACCTTC; cdr3_aa: CASSSAEGKRNYGYTF
d_call: NA; v_call: TRBV4-2; clone_size: few; j_call: TRBJ1-1; cdr3_length: 15; cdr3_nt: TGTGCCAGCAGCCAAGAAGGAAAGAGGGTTACTGAAGCTTTCTTT; cdr3_aa: CASSQEGKRVTEAFF
d_call: NA; v_call: TRBV29-1; clone_size: few; j_call: TRBJ2-2; cdr3_length: 14; cdr3_nt: TGCAGCGTTGAGATTAGCTTTGGAGCCGGGGAGCTGTTTTTT; cdr3_aa: CSVEISFGAGELFF
d_call: TRBD2; v_call: TRBV19; clone_size: NA; j_call: TRBJ2-2; cdr3_length: 18; cdr3_nt: TGTGCCAGTAGTTTCTTCCCTCTAGCGGGATCGAACACCGGGGAGCTGTTTTTT; cdr3_aa: CASSFFPLAGSNTGELFF
d_call: TRBD2; v_call: TRBV19; clone_size: once; j_call: TRBJ2-7; cdr3_length: 17; cdr3_nt: TGTGCCAGTAGTATAATACCCCACGGGGGGAGAGCCTACGAGCAGTACTTC; cdr3_aa: CASSIIPHGGRAYEQYF
d_call: TRBD1; v_call: TRBV28; clone_size: NA; j_call: TRBJ1-3; cdr3_length: 16; cdr3_nt: TGTGCCAGCAGTGATCGACAGGGGATGGATGGAAACACCATATATTTT; cdr3_aa: CASSDRQGMDGNTIYF
d_call: NA; v_call: TRBV15; clone_size: NA; j_call: TRBJ2-4; cdr3_length: 16; cdr3_nt: TGTGCCACCAGCAGAGAGCTCCGGGACTCCGGGGGCATTCAGTACTTC; cdr3_aa: CATSRELRDSGGIQYF
d_call: TRBD1; v_call: TRBV19; clone_size: once; j_call: TRBJ1-1; cdr3_length: 16; cdr3_nt: TGTGCCAGTAGTATATGGGACAGGGCCCTCAACACTGAAGCTTTCTTT; cdr3_aa: CASSIWDRALNTEAFF
d_call: NA; v_call: TRBV5-4; clone_size: few; j_call: TRBJ1-6; cdr3_length: 15; cdr3_nt: TGTGCCAGCAGCGAACCCGGGTCCTCGAATTCACCCCTCCACTTT; cdr3_aa: CASSEPGSSNSPLHF
d_call: NA; v_call: TRBV29-1; clone_size: once; j_call: TRBJ2-3; cdr3_length: 17; cdr3_nt: TGCAGCGTCAGGCCGACGACGTTAATGACATACACAGATACGCAGTATTTT; cdr3_aa: CSVRPTTLMTYTDTQYF
d_call: NA; v_call: TRBV7-9; clone_size: NA; j_call: TRBJ1-1; cdr3_length: 14; cdr3_nt: TGTGCCAGCAGCTTAGGCCCGGGCAAAGGGGAAGCTTTCTTT; cdr3_aa: CASSLGPGKGEAFF
d_call: NA; v_call: TRBV7-8; clone_size: NA; j_call: TRBJ1-1; cdr3_length: 15; cdr3_nt: TGTGCCAGCAGCTTAGCGTGGGATAGTTGGACTGAAGCTTTCTTT; cdr3_aa: CASSLAWDSWTEAFF
d_call: NA; v_call: TRBV5-6; clone_size: NA; j_call: TRBJ2-5; cdr3_length: 14; cdr3_nt: TGTGCCAGCAGCCCGGTGGGGAGTCAAGAGACCCAGTACTTC; cdr3_aa: CASSPVGSQETQYF
d_call: TRBD2; v_call: TRBV12-5; clone_size: once; j_call: TRBJ2-2; cdr3_length: 17; cdr3_nt: TGTGCTAGTGGTTTGCAGGGACTAGCGGGATACACCGGGGAGCTGTTTTTT; cdr3_aa: CASGLQGLAGYTGELFF
d_call: NA; v_call: TRBV6-5; clone_size: NA; j_call: TRBJ2-7; cdr3_length: 13; cdr3_nt: TGTGCCAGCAGTCCCGACAGGAAGTACGAGCAGTACTTC; cdr3_aa: CASSPDRKYEQYF
d_call: NA; v_call: TRBV10-3; clone_size: NA; j_call: TRBJ2-7; cdr3_length: 16; cdr3_nt: TGTGCCATCAGTGACCCCCAGGTGGGTATCAGGTACGAGCAGTACTTC; cdr3_aa: CAISDPQVGIRYEQYF
d_call: NA; v_call: TRBV5-1; clone_size: NA; j_call: TRBJ1-1; cdr3_length: 17; cdr3_nt: TGCGCCAGCAGCTTGATCCCCCGAGGGGACAAGAACACTGAAGCTTTCTTT; cdr3_aa: CASSLIPRGDKNTEAFF
d_call: NA; v_call: TRBV7-9; clone_size: NA; j_call: TRBJ1-6; cdr3_length: 13; cdr3_nt: TGTGCCAGCTCGAGCTCCTATAATTCACCCCTCCACTTT; cdr3_aa: CASSSSYNSPLHF
d_call: TRBD1; v_call: TRBV5-1; clone_size: NA; j_call: TRBJ2-7; cdr3_length: 14; cdr3_nt: TGCGCCAGCAGCTCCGGACAGGGTCCCCACGAGCAGTACTTC; cdr3_aa: CASSSGQGPHEQYF
d_call: TRBD1; v_call: TRBV7-2; clone_size: NA; j_call: TRBJ1-6; cdr3_length: 17; cdr3_nt: TGTGCCAGCAGCACGTCGACAGGGGGCATAGGCGACTCACCCCTCCACTTT; cdr3_aa: CASSTSTGGIGDSPLHF
d_call: TRBD1; v_call: TRBV7-6; clone_size: NA; j_call: TRBJ2-7; cdr3_length: 15; cdr3_nt: TGTGCCAGCAGCTTAGGTAGTAGTACAGGGGACGAGCAGTACTTC; cdr3_aa: CASSLGSSTGDEQYF
d_call: NA; v_call: TRBV5-1; clone_size: NA; j_call: TRBJ2-2; cdr3_length: 14; cdr3_nt: TGCGCCAGCAGAGGGGGTGAGGACACCGGGGAGCTGTTTTTT; cdr3_aa: CASRGGEDTGELFF
d_call: NA; v_call: TRBV30; clone_size: NA; j_call: TRBJ1-2; cdr3_length: 12; cdr3_nt: TGTGCCTGCATTGGGGGAAACTATGGCTACACCTTC; cdr3_aa: CACIGGNYGYTF
d_call: NA; v_call: TRBV7-2; clone_size: NA; j_call: TRBJ2-1; cdr3_length: 15; cdr3_nt: TGTGCCAGCAGCCACTTGGTCAGGGACCCCAATGAGCAGTTCTTC; cdr3_aa: CASSHLVRDPNEQFF
d_call: NA; v_call: TRBV10-3; clone_size: NA; j_call: TRBJ2-5; cdr3_length: 14; cdr3_nt: TGTGCCATCAGTTCTAGGGCGGATCAAGAGACCCAGTACTTC; cdr3_aa: CAISSRADQETQYF
d_call: NA; v_call: TRBV28; clone_size: NA; j_call: TRBJ2-1; cdr3_length: 14; cdr3_nt: TGTGCCAGCAGTTTATTAGGGTCCTACAATGAGCAGTTCTTC; cdr3_aa: CASSLLGSYNEQFF
d_call: NA; v_call: TRBV5-1; clone_size: NA; j_call: TRBJ2-2; cdr3_length: 15; cdr3_nt: TGCGCCAGCAGCTTTGAGGGGAGGAACACCGGGGAGCTGTTTTTT; cdr3_aa: CASSFEGRNTGELFF